Sequencing of this T cell receptor beta chain was carried out in a study of shared clonotypes between healthy human individuals. For the study at large: A couple of women and a few men aged 18 to 49 made up the donors.

A note on this clone: Its antigen is as yet unknown.

Whole-study findings and limits: Clonotypes shared by all four sorted-subset donors had higher generation probabilities than non-shared clonotypes.

Generated by immunoSEQ multiplex PCR, the TCRdb table keeps only in-frame clones and is missing some. The sample lists 2 million to 3 million clones, more than 90% seen once, with around 0.14% in the top ten. Between the trimmed V and J ends, which lost 0 bases and 2 bases, there was a span of 10 bases. CDR1 is SGHAT, CDR2 FQNNGV, per germline. The CDR3 loop spans 15 amino acids. The receptor comes from a young man in good health. What was sequenced was naive CD4+ T cells sorted from blood. Subset meaning: CD45RA+ positively selected. This chain joins TRBV11-2 and TRBJ2-5, with a possible D match to TRBD2 (5 bases). CDR3 sequence reads: CASSLDAGGQETQYF. CDR3 in DNA: TGTGCCAGCAGCTTAGATGCGGGCGGACAAGAGACCCAGTACTTC.